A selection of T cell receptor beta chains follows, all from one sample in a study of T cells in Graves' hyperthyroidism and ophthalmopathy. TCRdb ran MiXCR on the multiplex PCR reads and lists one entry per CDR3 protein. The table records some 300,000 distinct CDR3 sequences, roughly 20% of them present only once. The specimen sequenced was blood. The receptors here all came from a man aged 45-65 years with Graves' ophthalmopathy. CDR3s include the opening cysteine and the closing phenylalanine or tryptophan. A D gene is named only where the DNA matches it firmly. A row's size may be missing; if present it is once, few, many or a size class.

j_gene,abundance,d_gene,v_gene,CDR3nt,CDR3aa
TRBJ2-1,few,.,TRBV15,TGTGCCACCAGCAGAGATCTGGTAGGCGGGTATGAGCAGTTCTTC,CATSRDLVGGYEQFF
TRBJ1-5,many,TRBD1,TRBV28,TGTGCCAGCAGTAGGGACAGGGGTAGTCAGCCCCAGCATTTT,CASSRDRGSQPQHF
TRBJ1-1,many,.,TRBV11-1,TGTGCCAGCAGCGACAAGGGACGGGAGTACACTGAAGCTTTCTTT,CASSDKGREYTEAFF
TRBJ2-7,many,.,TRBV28,TGTGCCAGCAGCTCGCCGGGGCAGGTCCTACACTACGAGCAGTACTTC,CASSSPGQVLHYEQYF
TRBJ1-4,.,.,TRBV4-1,TGCGCCAGCGGGGGGGGATATGCTGCTGAAAAACTGTTTTTT,CASGGGYAAEKLFF
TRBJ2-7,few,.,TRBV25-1,TGTGCCAGCAGTGAAATCGAAGGGATCTCCTACGAGCAGTACTTC,CASSEIEGISYEQYF
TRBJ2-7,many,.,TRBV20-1,TGCAGTGCTAGAGATCTGGAGGCCTCCTACGAGCAGTACTTC,CSARDLEASYEQYF
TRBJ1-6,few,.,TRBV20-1,TGCAGTGCTCTGTCCCGGGTTAGGCCTTCACCCCTCCACTTT,CSALSRVRPSPLHF
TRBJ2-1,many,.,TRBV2,TGTGCCAGCAGTGAAACGGCGGGGTCGGACGAGCAGTTCTTC,CASSETAGSDEQFF
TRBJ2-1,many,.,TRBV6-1,TGTGCCAGCAGCCAGGGATCCTACAATGAGCAGTTCTTC,CASSQGSYNEQFF
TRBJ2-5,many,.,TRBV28,TGTGCCAGCACCCTAAAGGGGTCCAGAATCCAAGAGACCCAGTACTTC,CASTLKGSRIQETQYF
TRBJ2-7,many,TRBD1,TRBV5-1,TGCGCCAGCAGCTTGCGCGCCGGACAGGGATCCTACGAGCAGTACTTC,CASSLRAGQGSYEQYF
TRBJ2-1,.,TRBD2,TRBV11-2,TGTGCCAGCAGCCGGGGACTAGCGGGAGGGGATGAGCAGTTCTTC,CASSRGLAGGDEQFF
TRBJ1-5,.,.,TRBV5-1,TGCGCCAGCAGCTTGGGGGAAACTGGCCAGCCCCAGCATTTT,CASSLGETGQPQHF
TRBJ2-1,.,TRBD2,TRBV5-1,TGCGCCAGCAGCTTAGCGGGAGTTTCCTACAATGAGCAGTTCTTC,CASSLAGVSYNEQFF
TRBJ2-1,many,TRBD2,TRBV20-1,TGCAGTGCTAGACTACCTAGCGGGAGGGCCGCTGAGCAGTTCTTC,CSARLPSGRAAEQFF
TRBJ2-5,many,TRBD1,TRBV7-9,TGTGCCAGCGGGAGTACAGGGGGAGCACGAGAGACCCAGTACTTC,CASGSTGGARETQYF
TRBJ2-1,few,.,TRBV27,TGTGCCAGCAGTTTGGGGTTAGTGTCCTACAATGAGCAGTTCTTC,CASSLGLVSYNEQFF
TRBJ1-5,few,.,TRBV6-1,TGTGCCAGCGGAGGAGTTGGCAATCAGCCCCAGCATTTT,CASGGVGNQPQHF
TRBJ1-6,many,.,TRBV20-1,TGCAGTGCTAGGATCAAAGGGGCAGGTTCACCCCTCCACTTT,CSARIKGAGSPLHF
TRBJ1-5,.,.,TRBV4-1,TGCGCCAGCAGCCGAACAGGGATGCGGGATCAGCCCCAGCATTTT,CASSRTGMRDQPQHF
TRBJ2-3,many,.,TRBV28,TGTGCCAGCAGTTTAATTGCAGGGGTTCATAGGGTGACGACAGATACGCAGTATTTT,CASSLIAGVHRVTTDTQYF
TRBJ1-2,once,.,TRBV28,TGTGCCAGCGGGGACCCTTATGGCTACACCTTC,CASGDPYGYTF
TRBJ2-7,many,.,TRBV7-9,TGTGCCAGCAGCTCCTACTACGAGCAGTACTTC,CASSSYYEQYF
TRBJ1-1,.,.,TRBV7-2,TGTGCCAGCAGCCCGTTGGGGGGTAAGGCTGAAGCTTTCTTT,CASSPLGGKAEAFF
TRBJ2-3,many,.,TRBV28,TGTGCCAGCAGTTTCATGGAGGGGGGGACAGATACGCAGTATTTT,CASSFMEGGTDTQYF
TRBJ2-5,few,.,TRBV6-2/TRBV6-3,TGTGCCAGCAGTTACTCGAGAATTCTGGCGCAGTACTTC,CASSYSRILAQYF
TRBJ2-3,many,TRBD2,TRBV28,TGTGCCAGCAGCCTTTTAGCGGGACGGACAGATACGCAGTATTTT,CASSLLAGRTDTQYF
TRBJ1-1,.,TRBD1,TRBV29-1,TGCAGCGTTGCAAGGACAGGGGGCAAGGAGACTGAAGCTTTCTTT,CSVARTGGKETEAFF
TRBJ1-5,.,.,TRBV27,TGTGCCAGCCTTACTCAGCCCCAGCATTTT,CASLTQPQHF
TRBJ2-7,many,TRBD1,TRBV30,TGTGCCTGGAACCCCCGGGACAGGGGAGTCTACGAGCAGTACTTC,CAWNPRDRGVYEQYF
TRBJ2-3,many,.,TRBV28,TGTGCCAGCAGTCGACCCGGGAGTCGAACAGATACGCAGTATTTT,CASSRPGSRTDTQYF
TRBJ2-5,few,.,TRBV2,TGTGCCAGCAGTGAAAGGCCGACCCAAGAGACCCAGTACTTC,CASSERPTQETQYF
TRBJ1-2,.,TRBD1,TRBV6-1,TGTGCCAGCAGGACAGGGCTGCATGGCTACACCTTC,CASRTGLHGYTF
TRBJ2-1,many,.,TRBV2,TGTGCCACCCAGCGGGACAGAAAAAACAATGAGCAGTTCTTC,CATQRDRKNNEQFF
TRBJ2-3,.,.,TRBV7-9,TGTGCCAGCAGCTCAAGGACGGATCCCACAGATACGCAGTATTTT,CASSSRTDPTDTQYF
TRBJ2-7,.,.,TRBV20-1,TGCAGTGCTTTGAACTCTGGGGAGCAGTACTTC,CSALNSGEQYF
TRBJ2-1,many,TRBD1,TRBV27,TGTGCCAGCAGGCCTCAAGGACAGGGGGCCTATGAGCAGTTCTTC,CASRPQGQGAYEQFF
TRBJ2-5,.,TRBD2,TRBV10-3,TGTGCCATCAGTGAGCCGGCCACTGCGGGGGGGCAGACCCAGTACTTC,CAISEPATAGGQTQYF
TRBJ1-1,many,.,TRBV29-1,TGCAGCGGAGAACTGTTCGGGGACACTGAAGCTTTCTTT,CSGELFGDTEAFF
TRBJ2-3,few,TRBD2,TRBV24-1,TGTGCCACCAAGATAGCGGGACGGAGCACAGATACGCAGTATTTT,CATKIAGRSTDTQYF
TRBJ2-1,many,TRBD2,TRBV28,TGTGCCAGCAGGGACAGCGGGAGTTTTATTGATGAGCAGTTCTTC,CASRDSGSFIDEQFF
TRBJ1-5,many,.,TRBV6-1,TGTGCCAGCAGAAGAGGGGGAAATCAGCCCCAGCATTTT,CASRRGGNQPQHF
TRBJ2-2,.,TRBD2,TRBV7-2,TGTGCCAGCAGCTTAGTTTCGGGACTAGCGGGAGTGGTCGGGGAGCTGTTTTTT,CASSLVSGLAGVVGELFF
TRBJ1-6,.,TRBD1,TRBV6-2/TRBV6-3,TGTGCCAGCAGTTCCACGACAGGGGTTAATTCACCCCTCCACTTT,CASSSTTGVNSPLHF
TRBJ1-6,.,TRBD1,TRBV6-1,TGTGCCAGCAGTGACTCGACAGGGGGTATTTCACCCCTCCACTTT,CASSDSTGGISPLHF
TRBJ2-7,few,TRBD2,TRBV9,TGTGCCAGCAGCGTAGGAGCGGGAGGATCCTACGAGCAGTACTTC,CASSVGAGGSYEQYF
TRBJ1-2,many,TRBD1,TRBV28,TGTGCCAGCAGTCCTACAGGGGGAAAGGAGAACTATGGCTACACCTTC,CASSPTGGKENYGYTF
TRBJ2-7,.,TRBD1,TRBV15,TGTGCCACCAGTCCCGGGACAGGGGGTTCTCTCTACGAGCAGTACTTC,CATSPGTGGSLYEQYF
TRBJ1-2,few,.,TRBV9,TGTGCCAGCAGCGTAGATGACAGCTATGGCTACACCTTC,CASSVDDSYGYTF
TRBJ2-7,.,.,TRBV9,TGTGCCAGCAGCGAAGCCCCGACAGCTACCTACGAGCAGTACTTC,CASSEAPTATYEQYF
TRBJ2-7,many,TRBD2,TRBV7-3,TGTGCCAGCAGCTCTAGCGGGACATCCTACGAGCAGTACTTC,CASSSSGTSYEQYF
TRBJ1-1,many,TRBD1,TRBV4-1,TGCGCCAGCAGCCAAGATCACAGGGGGACTGAAGCTTTCTTT,CASSQDHRGTEAFF
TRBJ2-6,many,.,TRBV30,TGTGCCTGGAGAGGCAGGGGATCTGGGGCCAACGTCCTGACTTTC,CAWRGRGSGANVLTF
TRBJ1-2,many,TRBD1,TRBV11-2,TGTGCCAGTGCCTTTAGGACAGGGGGCTATGGCTACACCTTC,CASAFRTGGYGYTF
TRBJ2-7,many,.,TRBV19,TGTGCCAGCACTGGGGGCTACGAGCAGTACTTC,CASTGGYEQYF
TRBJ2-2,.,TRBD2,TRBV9,TGTGCCAGCAGCGTAGGTTCAGCGGGGGCCGGGGAGCTGTTTTTT,CASSVGSAGAGELFF
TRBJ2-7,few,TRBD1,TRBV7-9,TGTGCCAGCAGTTACCGGGACAGGGCCTACGAGCAGTACTTC,CASSYRDRAYEQYF
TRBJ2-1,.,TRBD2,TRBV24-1,TGTGCCACCATGGGACCGGGACTAGCGGGAGGGCGGAGCTCCTACAATGAGCAGTTCTTC,CATMGPGLAGGRSSYNEQFF
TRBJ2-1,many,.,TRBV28,TGTGCCAGCAGTTTGGTAGCGCCCAATGAGCAGTTCTTC,CASSLVAPNEQFF